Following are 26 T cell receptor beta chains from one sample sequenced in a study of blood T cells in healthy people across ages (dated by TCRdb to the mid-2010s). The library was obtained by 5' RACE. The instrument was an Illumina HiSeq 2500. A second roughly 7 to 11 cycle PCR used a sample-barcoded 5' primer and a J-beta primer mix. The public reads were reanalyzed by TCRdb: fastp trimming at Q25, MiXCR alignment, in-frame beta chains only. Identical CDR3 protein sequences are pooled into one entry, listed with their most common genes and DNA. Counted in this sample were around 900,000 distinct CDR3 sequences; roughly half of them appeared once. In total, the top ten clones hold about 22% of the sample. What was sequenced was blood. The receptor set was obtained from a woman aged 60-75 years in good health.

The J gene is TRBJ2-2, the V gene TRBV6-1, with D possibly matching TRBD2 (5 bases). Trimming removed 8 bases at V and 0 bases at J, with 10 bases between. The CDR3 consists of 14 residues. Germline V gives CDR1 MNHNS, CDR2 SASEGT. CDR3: CASVEGTNTGELFF. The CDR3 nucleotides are TGTGCCAGCGTTGAGGGAACGAACACCGGGGAGCTGTTTTTT.

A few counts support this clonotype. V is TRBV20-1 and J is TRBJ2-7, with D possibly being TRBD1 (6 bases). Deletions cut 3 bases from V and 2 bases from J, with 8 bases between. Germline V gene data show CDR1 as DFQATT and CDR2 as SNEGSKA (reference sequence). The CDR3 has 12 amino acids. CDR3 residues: CSASRDTYEQYF. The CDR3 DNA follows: TGCAGTGCTAGCAGGGACACCTACGAGCAGTACTTC.

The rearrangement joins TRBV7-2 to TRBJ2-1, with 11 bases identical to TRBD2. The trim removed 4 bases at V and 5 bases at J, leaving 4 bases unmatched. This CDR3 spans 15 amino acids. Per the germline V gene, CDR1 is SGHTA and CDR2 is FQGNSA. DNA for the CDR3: TGTGCCAGCAGCTCGGGACTAGCGGCCCACAATGAGCAGTTCTTC. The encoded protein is CASSSGLAAHNEQFF.

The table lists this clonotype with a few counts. CDR3 sequence: CASSQDASGRATKYF. DNA of the CDR3: TGTGCCAGCAGCCAAGATGCGAGCGGGAGGGCCACAAAGTATTTT. The rearrangement links TRBV4-2 to TRBJ2-3; TRBD2 aligns across 10 bases. The CDR3 loop spans 15 amino acids. J gave up 13 bases and V 0 bases, and 10 bases lay outside the gene matches. Per the germline V gene, CDR1 is LGHNA and CDR2 is YNFKEQ.

DNA for the CDR3: TGTGCCAGCAGCTTAGGGGATAGGAGGGGCTACACCTTC. Amino acids: CASSLGDRRGYTF. The rearrangement uses TRBV7-2 and TRBJ1-2; no firm D call. CDR3 size: 13 residues. Germline lookup yields CDR1 SGHTA and CDR2 FQGNSA. The ends were cut back, 1 base at V and 8 bases at J, with 11 bases in the middle.

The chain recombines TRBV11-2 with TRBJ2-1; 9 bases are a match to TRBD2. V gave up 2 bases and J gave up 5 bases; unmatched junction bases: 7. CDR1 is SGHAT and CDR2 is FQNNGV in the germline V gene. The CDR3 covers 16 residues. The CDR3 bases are TGTGCCAGCAGCTTATGGATGGCTAGCGGGAACAATGAGCAGTTCTTC. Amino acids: CASSLWMASGNNEQFF.

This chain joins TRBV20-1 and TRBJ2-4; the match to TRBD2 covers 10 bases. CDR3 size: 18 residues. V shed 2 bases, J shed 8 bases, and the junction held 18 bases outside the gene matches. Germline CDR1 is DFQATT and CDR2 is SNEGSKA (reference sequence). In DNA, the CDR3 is TGCAGTGCTAGACAACTCATTTCTAGCGGGAGCCGGGTAGACATTCAGTACTTC. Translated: CSARQLISSGSRVDIQYF.

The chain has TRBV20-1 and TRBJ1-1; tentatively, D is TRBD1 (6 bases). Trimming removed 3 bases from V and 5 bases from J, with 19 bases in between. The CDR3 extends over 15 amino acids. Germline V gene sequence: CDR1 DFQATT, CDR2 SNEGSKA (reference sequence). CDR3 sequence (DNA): TGCAGTGCTAGTCCAAACAGGGTGGTGTGGACTGAAGCTTTCTTT. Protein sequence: CSASPNRVVWTEAFF.

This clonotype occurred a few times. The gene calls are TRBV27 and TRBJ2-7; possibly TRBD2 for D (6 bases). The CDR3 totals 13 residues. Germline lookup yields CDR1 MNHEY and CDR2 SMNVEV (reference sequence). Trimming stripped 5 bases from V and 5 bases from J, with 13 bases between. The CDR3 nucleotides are TGTGCCAGCAGTCTGGGACTTTGGGACGAGCAGTACTTC. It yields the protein CASSLGLWDEQYF.

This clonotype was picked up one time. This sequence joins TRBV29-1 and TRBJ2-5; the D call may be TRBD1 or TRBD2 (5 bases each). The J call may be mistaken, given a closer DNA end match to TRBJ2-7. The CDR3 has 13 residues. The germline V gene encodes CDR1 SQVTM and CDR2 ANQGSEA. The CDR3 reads CSVVVSGGGEQYF. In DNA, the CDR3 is TGCAGCGTTGTAGTATCAGGTGGGGGCGAGCAGTACTTC.

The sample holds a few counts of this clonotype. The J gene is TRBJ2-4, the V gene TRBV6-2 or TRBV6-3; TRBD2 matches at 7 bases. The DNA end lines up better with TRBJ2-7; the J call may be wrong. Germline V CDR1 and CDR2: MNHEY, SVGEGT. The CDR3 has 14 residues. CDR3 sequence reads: CASSTQSGKVEQYF. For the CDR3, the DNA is TGTGCCAGCAGCACCCAGAGCGGGAAAGTCGAGCAGTACTTC.

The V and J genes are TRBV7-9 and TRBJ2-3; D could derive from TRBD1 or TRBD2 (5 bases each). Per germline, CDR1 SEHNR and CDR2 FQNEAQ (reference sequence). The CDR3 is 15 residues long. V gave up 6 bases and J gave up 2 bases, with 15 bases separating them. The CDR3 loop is CASSIGAGPTDTQYF. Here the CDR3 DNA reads TGTGCCAGCAGTATCGGGGCAGGTCCCACAGATACGCAGTATTTT.

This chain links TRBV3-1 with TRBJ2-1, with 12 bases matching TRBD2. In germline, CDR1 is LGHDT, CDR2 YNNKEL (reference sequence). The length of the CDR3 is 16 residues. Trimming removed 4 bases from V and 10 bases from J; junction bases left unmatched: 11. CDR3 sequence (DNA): TGTGCCAGCAGCCGGGCTGGACTAGCGGGAATCGGGGAGCAGTTCTTC. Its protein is CASSRAGLAGIGEQFF.

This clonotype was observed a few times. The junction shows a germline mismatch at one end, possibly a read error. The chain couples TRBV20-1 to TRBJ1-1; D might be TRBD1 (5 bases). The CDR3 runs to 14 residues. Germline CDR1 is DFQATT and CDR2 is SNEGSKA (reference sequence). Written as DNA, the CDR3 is TGCAGTACTAGCCGCCAGGGATTGAACACTGAAGCTTTCTTT. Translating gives CSTSRQGLNTEAFF.

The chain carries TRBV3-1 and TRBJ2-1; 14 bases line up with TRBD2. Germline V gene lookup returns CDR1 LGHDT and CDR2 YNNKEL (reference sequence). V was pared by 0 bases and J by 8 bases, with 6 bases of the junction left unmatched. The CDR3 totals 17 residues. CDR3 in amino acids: CASSQDEGLAGDDEQFF. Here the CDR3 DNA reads TGTGCCAGCAGCCAAGACGAGGGACTAGCGGGAGACGATGAGCAGTTCTTC.

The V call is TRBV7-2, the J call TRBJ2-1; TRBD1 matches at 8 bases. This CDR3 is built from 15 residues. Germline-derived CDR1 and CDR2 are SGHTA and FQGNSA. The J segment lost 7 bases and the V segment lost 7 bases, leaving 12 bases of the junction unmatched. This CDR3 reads CASTSERTGRNEQFF. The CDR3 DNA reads TGTGCCAGCACCTCAGAAAGGACAGGGAGGAATGAGCAGTTCTTC.

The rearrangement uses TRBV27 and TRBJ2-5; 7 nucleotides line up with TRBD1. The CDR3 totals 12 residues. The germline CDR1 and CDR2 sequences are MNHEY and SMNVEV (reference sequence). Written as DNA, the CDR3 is TGTGCTATAGGACAGGTTGGGGAGACCCAGTACTTC. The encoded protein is CAIGQVGETQYF.

CDR3 sequence reads: CSVQGRKVHYGYTF. The CDR3 region has the DNA TGCAGTGTCCAGGGCAGGAAAGTTCACTATGGCTACACCTTC. V usage is TRBV20-1 and J usage is TRBJ1-2; D is possibly TRBD1 (5 bases). V lost 7 bases and J 3 bases, leaving 18 bases between the germline ends. Germline assignment: CDR1 DFQATT and CDR2 SNEGSKA (reference sequence). The CDR3 runs to 14 residues.

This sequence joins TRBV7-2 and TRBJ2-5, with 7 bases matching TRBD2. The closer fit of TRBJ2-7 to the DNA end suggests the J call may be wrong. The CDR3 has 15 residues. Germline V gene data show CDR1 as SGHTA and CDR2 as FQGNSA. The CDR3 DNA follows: TGTGCCAGCAGCCGCCTTACTAGCGTCCCCCTCGAGCAGTACTTC. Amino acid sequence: CASSRLTSVPLEQYF.

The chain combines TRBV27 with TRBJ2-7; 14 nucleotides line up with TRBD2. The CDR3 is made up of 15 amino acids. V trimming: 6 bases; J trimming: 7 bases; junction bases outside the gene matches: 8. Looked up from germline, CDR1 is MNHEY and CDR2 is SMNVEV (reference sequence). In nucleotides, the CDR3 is TGTGCCAGCAGCAAGGGACTAGCGGGAGTAAATGAGCAGTACTTC. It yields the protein CASSKGLAGVNEQYF.

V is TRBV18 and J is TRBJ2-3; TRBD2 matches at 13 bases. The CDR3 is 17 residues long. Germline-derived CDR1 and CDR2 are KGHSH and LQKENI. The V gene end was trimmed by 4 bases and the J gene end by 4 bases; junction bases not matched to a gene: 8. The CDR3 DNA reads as TGTGCCAGCTCACGTCTCGGACTAGCGGGAGTCGCAGATACGCAGTATTTT. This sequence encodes CASSRLGLAGVADTQYF.

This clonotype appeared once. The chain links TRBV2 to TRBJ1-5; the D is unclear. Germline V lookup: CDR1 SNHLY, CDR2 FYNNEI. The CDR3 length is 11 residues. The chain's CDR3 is CGFTSVSYQHF. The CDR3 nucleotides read TGTGGCTTTACCTCGGTGTCCTACCAGCATTTT.

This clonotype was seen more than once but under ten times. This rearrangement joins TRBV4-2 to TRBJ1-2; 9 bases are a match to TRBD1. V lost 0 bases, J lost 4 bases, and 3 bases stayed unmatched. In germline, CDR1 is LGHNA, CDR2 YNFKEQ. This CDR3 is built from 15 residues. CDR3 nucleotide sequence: TGTGCCAGCAGCCAAGAATGGACAGGGGCCTATGGCTACACCTTC. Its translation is CASSQEWTGAYGYTF.

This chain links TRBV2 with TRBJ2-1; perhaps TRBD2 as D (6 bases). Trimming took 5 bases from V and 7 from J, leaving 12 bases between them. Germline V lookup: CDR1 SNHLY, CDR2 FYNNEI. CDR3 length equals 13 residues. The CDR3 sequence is CASSKGLFNEQFF. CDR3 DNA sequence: TGTGCCAGCAGTAAGGGACTGTTTAATGAGCAGTTCTTC.

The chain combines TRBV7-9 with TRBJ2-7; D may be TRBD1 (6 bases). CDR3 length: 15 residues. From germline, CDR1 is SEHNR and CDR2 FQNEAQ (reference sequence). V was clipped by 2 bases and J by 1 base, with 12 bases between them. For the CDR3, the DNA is TGTGCCAGCAGCTTAATCGCGACAGGATCCTACGAGCAGTACTTC. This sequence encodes CASSLIATGSYEQYF.

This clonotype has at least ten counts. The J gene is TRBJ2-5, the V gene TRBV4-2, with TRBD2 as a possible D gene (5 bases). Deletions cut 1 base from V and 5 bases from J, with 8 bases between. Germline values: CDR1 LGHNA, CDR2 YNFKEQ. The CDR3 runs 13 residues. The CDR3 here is CASSQVGGETQYF. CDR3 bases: TGTGCCAGCAGCCAAGTTGGCGGGGAGACCCAGTACTTC.